This TCR beta chain derives from a study of control samples from healthy donors and cancer patients. Measured with immunoSEQ multiplex PCR; TCRdb has only the in-frame clones, and not every one. The table has some 100,000 clones, about nine tenths seen once. This clone was found once. V lost 2 bases and J lost 8, with 12 bases in between. This CDR3 is 12 amino acids long. Per the germline V gene, CDR1 is SQVTM and CDR2 is ANQGSEA. The chain has TRBV29-1 and TRBJ1-2; D uncertain. The specimen was blood. The sequence came from a human donor in good health. The donor label of this sample is uncertain. The CDR3 loop reads CSVESWSSGYTF. The DNA of the CDR3 is TGCAGCGTTGAATCTTGGTCGTCCGGCTACACCTTC.